Listed here are 20 T cell receptor beta chains from one sample, sequenced in a study of blood T cell repertoires in COVID-19. The protocol was immunoSEQ multiplex PCR, while the TCRdb copy is restricted to in-frame clones and leaves out a portion. The data hold 44,000 or so clones, with about 86% observed a single time. Material: peripheral blood. These receptors came from a human donor in a cohort sampled during active COVID-19.

The chain recombines TRBV3-1 (or the pseudogene TRBV3-2) with TRBJ2-6; D not certain. The CDR3 extends over 14 amino acids. In germline, CDR1 is LGHDT, CDR2 YNNKEL (reference sequence). Trimming stripped 4 bases from V and 3 bases from J, with 7 bases between. CDR3 in DNA: TGTGCCAGCAGCCTGCCGGGTGGGGCCAACGTCCTGACTTTC. This codes for CASSLPGGANVLTF.

The chain is built from TRBV12-5 and TRBJ1-5; D remains ambiguous. The CDR3 length is 13 residues. V lost 1 base, J lost 12 bases, and 13 bases lay in between. Germline loops: CDR1 LGHNT, CDR2 FRNRAP. The DNA of the CDR3 is TGTGCTAGTGGTTTGGGACCACTGAGGCTCCAGCATTTT. This translates into CASGLGPLRLQHF.

This chain joins TRBV7-2 and TRBJ1-4; 7 bases align to TRBD1. The junction had 4 bases not matched to a gene; V was cut back by 5 bases and J by 1 base. CDR1 and CDR2 from the germline V gene are SGHTA and FQGNSA. CDR3 length: 15 residues. CDR3 loop: CASSPQGETNEKLFF. The CDR3 bases are TGTGCCAGCAGCCCGCAGGGGGAAACTAATGAAAAACTGTTTTTT.

The V call is TRBV6-2 or TRBV6-3, the J call TRBJ2-7, with 7 nucleotides matching TRBD1. Germline values: CDR1 MNHEY, CDR2 SVGEGT. The CDR3 loop spans 12 amino acids. With 5 bases clipped from V and 3 bases from J, the junction kept 1 base outside the gene matches. CDR3 in amino acids: CASSRQGYEQYF. CDR3 bases: TGTGCCAGCAGTCGACAGGGCTACGAGCAGTACTTC.

The genes are TRBV25-1 and TRBJ2-5, with a weak D call TRBD1 (5 bases). V lost 11 bases to trimming and J lost 1 base, with 17 bases between them. The CDR3 is 14 amino acids. CDR1 MGHDK and CDR2 SYGVNS come from the germline V gene. CDR3 coding DNA: TGTGCCGGCCCTCAGGGCTGGGCCCAAGAGACCCAGTACTTC. Translation: CAGPQGWAQETQYF.

The chain combines TRBV7-6 with TRBJ2-1, with a tentative D call TRBD2 (5 bases). The CDR3 consists of 16 residues. The V and J ends lost 2 bases and 3 bases respectively, with 14 bases between them. Germline loops: CDR1 SGHVS, CDR2 FNYEAQ. The chain's CDR3 is CASSLSLGLSYNEQFF. In nucleotides, the CDR3 is TGTGCCAGCAGCTTAAGTCTCGGACTCAGCTACAATGAGCAGTTCTTC.

This clone was counted only a few times. The rearrangement links TRBV16 to TRBJ1-6; D perhaps matches TRBD1 (5 bases). Trimming stripped 2 bases from V and 18 bases from J, with 23 bases between. Germline V gene sequence: CDR1 KGHSY, CDR2 FQNENV. The length of the CDR3 is 15 residues. CDR3 protein: CASSQIDVRDLSPHF. Here the CDR3 DNA reads TGTGCCAGCAGCCAAATTGATGTGCGGGACTTATCCCCCCACTTT.

The CDR3 spells CASSLTSGGCNEQFF. In nucleotides, the CDR3 is TGTGCCAGCAGCCTCACTAGCGGGGGGTGTAATGAGCAGTTCTTC. The V gene is TRBV21-1, the J gene TRBJ2-1; TRBD2, the D gene given by the table, was not confirmed from the DNA. TRBV21-1 has pseudogene status. This CDR3 contains 15 residues.

This sequence joins TRBV18 and TRBJ1-5; TRBD1 is a possible D gene (6 bases). In germline, CDR1 is KGHSH, CDR2 LQKENI. The V and J ends lost 5 bases and 0 bases respectively, with 8 bases between them. CDR3 size: 14 residues. CDR3 bases: TGTGCCAGCTCAGGACAGCCTAGCAATCAGCCCCAGCATTTT. This translates into CASSGQPSNQPQHF. The variable domain in full, completed from reference TRBV18 and TRBJ1-5, reads NAGVMQNPRHLVRRRGQEARLRCSPMKGHSHVYWYRQLPEEGLKFMVYLQKENIIDESGMPKERFSAEFPKEGPSILRIQQVVRGDSAAYFCASSGQPSNQPQHFGDGTRLSIL.

The chain carries TRBV28 and TRBJ2-3; TRBD2 aligns across 9 bases. Germline assignment: CDR1 MDHEN and CDR2 SYDVKM. The CDR3 consists of 17 residues. The V and J ends lost 1 base and 2 bases, in that order; junction bases with no gene match: 7. For the CDR3, the DNA is TGTGCCAGCAGTTTATATGCTAGCGGGGCAGACACAGATACGCAGTATTTT. Amino acid sequence: CASSLYASGADTDTQYF. Looking up the rest from reference TRBV28 and TRBJ2-3 gives the full variable domain: DVKVTQSSRYLVKRTGEKVFLECVQDMDHENMFWYRQDPGLGLRLIYFSYDVKMKEKGDIPEGYSVSREKKERFSLILESASTNQTSMYLCASSLYASGADTDTQYFGPGTRLTVL.

V and J are TRBV10-3 and TRBJ1-3; possible D gene TRBD1, 6 bases. This CDR3 comprises 15 residues. V lost 0 bases and J lost 0, with 6 bases in between. The germline V gene encodes CDR1 ENHRY and CDR2 SYGVKD. The CDR3 loop is CAISESGHSGNTIYF. CDR3 bases: TGTGCCATCAGTGAGTCGGGACACTCTGGAAACACCATATATTTT.

This clone occurred once. The CDR3, as DNA: TGTGCCAGCAGCTTTCCGAAGGGGGCATCTGGAAACACCATATATTTT. Translating it yields CASSFPKGASGNTIYF. The genes are TRBV7-2 and TRBJ1-3; 7 positions agree with TRBD1. CDR1 and CDR2 from the germline V gene are SGHTA and FQGNSA. Losses at the gene ends were 3 bases for V and 1 base for J; bases not matched to a gene: 6. This CDR3 is 16 amino acids long.

The count of this clone is one. The chain carries TRBV18 and TRBJ2-5; 12 bases match TRBD2. The CDR3 loop spans 15 amino acids. CDR1 is KGHSH and CDR2 is LQKENI in the germline V gene. The V segment lost 6 bases and the J segment 2 bases; nucleotides outside the gene matches: 4. The CDR3 bases are TGTGCCAGCTCGGCAGGACTAGCGGGGCAAGAGACCCAGTACTTC. It encodes CASSAGLAGQETQYF.

The gene calls are TRBV7-3 and TRBJ2-1, with 8 bases matching TRBD2. The CDR3 sequence is 15 residues long. In germline, CDR1 is SGHTA, CDR2 FQGTGA. J gave up 4 bases and V 3 bases, and 5 bases lay outside the gene matches. The CDR3 DNA follows: TGTGCCAGCAGCTTTTCGGGAGGGGCTTACAATGAGCAGTTCTTC. Translated: CASSFSGGAYNEQFF.

The chain couples TRBV3-1 (or the pseudogene TRBV3-2) to TRBJ1-2; 7 positions match TRBD1. Germline lookup yields CDR1 LGHDT and CDR2 YNNKEL (reference sequence). Trimming at V came to 1 base and at J to 5 bases, leaving 4 bases not matched to a gene. CDR3 length: 14 residues. This CDR3 is CASSQAGTVYGYTF. The CDR3 nucleotides read TGTGCCAGCAGCCAAGCAGGGACAGTTTATGGCTACACCTTC.

CDR3 coding DNA: TGCGCCAGCAGCCAGGCTCGGGACAGGATGAACACTGAAGCTTTCTTT. Amino acids: CASSQARDRMNTEAFF. The chain has TRBV4-3 and TRBJ1-1; 8 nucleotides match TRBD1. V trimming: 3 bases; J trimming: 0 bases; junction bases outside the gene matches: 6. The CDR3 is 16 residues long. From germline, CDR1 is LGHNA and CDR2 YSLEER.

The rearrangement uses TRBV11-3 and TRBJ2-3, with D perhaps TRBD2 (5 bases). The CDR3 spans 13 residues. The germline V and J ends were trimmed by 5 bases and 4 bases, with 10 bases remaining between them. In germline, CDR1 is SGHNT, CDR2 YENEEA. The CDR3 here is CASSTSGADTQYF. The CDR3 coding sequence is TGTGCCAGCAGCACAAGCGGCGCAGATACGCAGTATTTT.

The genes are TRBV7-3 and TRBJ1-2; 10 positions match TRBD1. Germline V gene lookup returns CDR1 SGHTA and CDR2 FQGTGA. This CDR3 spans 15 amino acids. The V gene end was trimmed by 5 bases and the J gene end by 9 bases; junction bases not matched to a gene: 12. The CDR3 sequence: CASSAPLGQGDSYTF. CDR3 coding DNA: TGTGCCAGCAGCGCCCCATTAGGACAGGGGGATAGCTACACCTTC.

The chain has TRBV6-2 or TRBV6-3 and TRBJ1-2, with D unclear. This CDR3 has 14 residues. Deletions cut 5 bases from V and 4 bases from J, with 14 bases between. Germline V lookup: CDR1 MNHEY, CDR2 SVGEGT. CDR3 in DNA: TGTGCCAGCAGTACCCCAGGCCCACCCTATGGCTACACCTTC. Its protein product is CASSTPGPPYGYTF.

The chain carries TRBV3-1 (or the pseudogene TRBV3-2) and TRBJ1-1; tentatively, D is TRBD1 (6 bases). Looked up from germline, CDR1 is LGHDT and CDR2 is YNNKEL (reference sequence). V was clipped by 4 bases and J by 3 bases, with 9 bases between them. This CDR3 contains 13 residues. CDR3 amino acids: CASSRRQDTEAFF. The CDR3 DNA is TGTGCCAGCAGCCGCCGACAGGACACTGAAGCTTTCTTT.